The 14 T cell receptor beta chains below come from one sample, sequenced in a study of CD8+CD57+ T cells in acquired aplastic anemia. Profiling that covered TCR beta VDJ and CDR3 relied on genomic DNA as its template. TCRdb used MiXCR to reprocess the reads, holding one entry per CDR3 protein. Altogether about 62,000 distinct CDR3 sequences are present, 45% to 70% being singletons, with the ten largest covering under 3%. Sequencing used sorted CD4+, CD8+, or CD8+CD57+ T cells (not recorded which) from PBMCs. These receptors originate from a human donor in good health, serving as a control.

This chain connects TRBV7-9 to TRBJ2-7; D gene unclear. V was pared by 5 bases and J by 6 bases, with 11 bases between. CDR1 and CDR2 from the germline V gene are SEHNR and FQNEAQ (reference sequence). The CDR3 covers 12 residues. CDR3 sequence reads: CASSPSGREQYF. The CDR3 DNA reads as TGTGCCAGCAGCCCCAGTGGGCGCGAGCAGTACTTC.

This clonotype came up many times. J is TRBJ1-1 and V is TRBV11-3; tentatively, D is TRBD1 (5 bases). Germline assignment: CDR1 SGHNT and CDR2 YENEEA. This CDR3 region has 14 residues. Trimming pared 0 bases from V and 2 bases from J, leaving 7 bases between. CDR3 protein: CASSLEGVNTEAFF. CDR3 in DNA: TGTGCCAGCAGCTTAGAAGGGGTTAACACTGAAGCTTTCTTT.

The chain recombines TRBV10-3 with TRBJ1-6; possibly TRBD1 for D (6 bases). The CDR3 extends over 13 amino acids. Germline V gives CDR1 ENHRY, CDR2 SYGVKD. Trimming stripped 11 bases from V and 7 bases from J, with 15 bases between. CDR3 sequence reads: CAGNRDTNSPLHF. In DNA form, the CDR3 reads TGTGCCGGGAACCGGGACACAAATTCACCCCTCCACTTT.

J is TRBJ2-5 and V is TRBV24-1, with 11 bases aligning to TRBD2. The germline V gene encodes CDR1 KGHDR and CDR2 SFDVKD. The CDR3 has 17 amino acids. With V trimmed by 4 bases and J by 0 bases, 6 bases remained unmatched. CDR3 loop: CATSDPLAGGYQETQYF. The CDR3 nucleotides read TGTGCCACCAGTGACCCCTTAGCGGGAGGGTACCAAGAGACCCAGTACTTC.

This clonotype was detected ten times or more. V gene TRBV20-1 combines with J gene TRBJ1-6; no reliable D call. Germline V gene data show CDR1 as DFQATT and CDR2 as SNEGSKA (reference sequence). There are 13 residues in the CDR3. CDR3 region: CSPQHPYNSPLHF. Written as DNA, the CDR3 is TGCAGCCCCCAGCACCCCTATAATTCACCCCTCCACTTT.

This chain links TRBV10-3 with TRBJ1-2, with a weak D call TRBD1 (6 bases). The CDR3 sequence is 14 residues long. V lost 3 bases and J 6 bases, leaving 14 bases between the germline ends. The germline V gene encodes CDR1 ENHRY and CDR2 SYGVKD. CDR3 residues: CAISDRDKAHGYTF. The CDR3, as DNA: TGTGCCATCAGTGACCGGGACAAGGCCCATGGCTACACCTTC.

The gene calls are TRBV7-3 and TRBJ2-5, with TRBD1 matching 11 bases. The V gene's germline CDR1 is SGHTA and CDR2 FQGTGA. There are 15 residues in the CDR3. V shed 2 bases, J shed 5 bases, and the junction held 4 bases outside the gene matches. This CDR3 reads CASSLRTGGAETQYF. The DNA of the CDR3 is TGTGCCAGCAGCTTACGGACAGGGGGCGCGGAGACCCAGTACTTC.

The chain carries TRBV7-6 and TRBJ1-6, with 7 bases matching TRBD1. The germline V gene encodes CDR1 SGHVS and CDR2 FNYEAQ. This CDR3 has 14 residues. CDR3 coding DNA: TGTGCTGGCAGCGCGGGACAGTATAATTCACCCCTCCACTTT. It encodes CAGSAGQYNSPLHF.

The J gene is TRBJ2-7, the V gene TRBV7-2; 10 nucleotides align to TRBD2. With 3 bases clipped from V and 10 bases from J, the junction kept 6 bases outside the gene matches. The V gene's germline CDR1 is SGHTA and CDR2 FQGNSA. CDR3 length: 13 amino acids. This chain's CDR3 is CASSFQAGGGQYF. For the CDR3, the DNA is TGTGCCAGCAGCTTTCAAGCGGGAGGGGGACAGTACTTC.

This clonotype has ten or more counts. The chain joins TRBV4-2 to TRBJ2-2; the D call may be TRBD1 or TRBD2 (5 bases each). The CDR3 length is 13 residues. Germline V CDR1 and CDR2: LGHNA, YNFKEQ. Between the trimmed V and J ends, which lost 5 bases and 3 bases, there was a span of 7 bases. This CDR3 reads CASSWGYTGELFF. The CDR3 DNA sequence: TGTGCCAGCAGCTGGGGGTACACCGGGGAGCTGTTTTTT.

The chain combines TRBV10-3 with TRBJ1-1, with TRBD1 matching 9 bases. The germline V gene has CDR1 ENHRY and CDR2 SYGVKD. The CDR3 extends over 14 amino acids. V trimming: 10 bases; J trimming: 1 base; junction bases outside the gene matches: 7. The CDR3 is CASTGTGSNTEAFF. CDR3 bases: TGTGCCAGCACCGGGACAGGGTCGAACACTGAAGCTTTCTTT.

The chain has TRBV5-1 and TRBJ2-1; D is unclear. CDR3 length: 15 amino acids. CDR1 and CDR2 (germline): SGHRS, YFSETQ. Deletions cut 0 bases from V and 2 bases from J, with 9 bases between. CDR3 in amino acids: CASSLAMQAYNEQFF. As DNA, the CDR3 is TGCGCCAGCAGCTTGGCAATGCAGGCCTACAATGAGCAGTTCTTC.

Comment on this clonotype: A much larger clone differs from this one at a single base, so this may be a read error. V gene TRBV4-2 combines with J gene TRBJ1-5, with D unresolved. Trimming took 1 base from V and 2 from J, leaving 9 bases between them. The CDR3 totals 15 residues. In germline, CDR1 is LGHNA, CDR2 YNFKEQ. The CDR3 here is CASSQVVGGNQPQHF. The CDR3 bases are TGTGCCAGCAGCCAAGTCGTCGGGGGCAATCAGCCCCAGCATTTT.

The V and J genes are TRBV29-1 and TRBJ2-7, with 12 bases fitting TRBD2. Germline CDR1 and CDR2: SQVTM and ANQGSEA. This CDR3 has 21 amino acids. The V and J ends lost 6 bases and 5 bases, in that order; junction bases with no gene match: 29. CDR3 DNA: TGCAGCGTAACGACCGGGACAGCTCTCCCCAACGCCAGGACTAGCGGGGACGAGCAGTACTTC. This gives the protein CSVTTGTALPNARTSGDEQYF.